This T cell receptor (beta chain) was sequenced in a study of T cells in Graves' hyperthyroidism and ophthalmopathy (dated by TCRdb to the late 2010s). Background for the entire study: Peripheral blood samples were taken at the time of initial diagnosis, prior to any treatment. Whether ophthalmopathy could be predicted prospectively was tested in an independent validation cohort made up of about 20 hyperthyroidism patients plus 17 patients who later progressed to ophthalmopathy. The paper describes TCR Vbeta CDR3 sequencing of some 130 peripheral blood samples, made up of under 50 ophthalmopathy patients, roughly 80 hyperthyroidism patients and 17 progressor patients. Once sampling was done, hyperthyroidism patients were given methimazole at a starting dose of 30 mg daily, whereas ophthalmopathy patients were given high-dose intravenous methylprednisolone. Thyroid tissue and blood T-cell repertoires from several Graves' hyperthyroidism patients were also compared in the study. For training and testing, the 100 or so patients in the discovery cohort were randomly divided in a 7:3 ratio. To identify TCR V-J signatures that set the groups apart, the researchers used a discovery cohort of 95 to 100 patients, made up of under 50 with Graves' ophthalmopathy and approximately 57 with stable Graves' hyperthyroidism. Paper-wide results and their limitations: No statistical method was used to fix the sample size in advance, and group allocation was not hidden from the investigators. A 13 V-J signature model separated ophthalmopathy from stable hyperthyroidism, with 87.88% sensitivity and 81% to 82% specificity in cross-validation and 80%/75% in testing. In validation, progression to ophthalmopathy was predicted by the model with nearly 71% sensitivity and roughly 76% specificity, a median of approximately 7.1 months before onset. Blood samples also contained most of the expanded thyroid clonotypes (frequency above 0.001), which suggests that blood repertoires may reflect thyroid immune responses.

Ophthalmopathy patients had moderately to severely active disease, Clinical Activity Score of at least 3, NOSPECS grade of at least 4, and duration under 3 months. Exclusion was applied to patients with uncontrolled infections, other autoimmune diseases, pregnancy or lactation. Clinical symptoms, serum thyroxine and TRAb, thyroid ultrasound, and orbital computed tomography formed the basis for the diagnoses. Ficoll-Paque density gradient centrifugation was used to isolate PBMCs from 9.5 to 10 ml of fresh peripheral blood. Total RNA was extracted using Trizol reagent, and RNA quality was assessed on an Agilent 2100 Bioanalyzer. The TCR beta CDR3 regions were amplified from RNA transcripts. A first-round RT-PCR of the TCR CDR3 used the HTBI primer set with the Qiagen OneStep RT-PCR kit. Libraries were constructed in a second round of multiplex PCR, after which size selection and purification were performed. Sequencing of the libraries was done on an Illumina HiSeq2000 using paired-end 100 bp reads. As for the authors' bioinformatics: SOAPnuke was used to process the raw data, removing reads that contained adapters or uncalled bases, had a mean Phred below 15, or lacked an exact match to the constant primer or identifier. COPE v1.2.5 was used to merge the high-quality paired reads, and each unique nucleotide sequence was defined as a clonotype. MiTCR v1.1 was used to align clonotypes to the IMGT TRBV, TRBD and TRBJ reference segments. Only V-J combinations with frequency above 0.0001, covering roughly 99% of repertoires, were analysed. The TCS score was defined as F50 (clonal expansion) divided by E x V (chaos), with BLOSUM62-based TCRdist calculated between CDR3 peptides within each V-J. Welch's t-statistics and random forest reduced 500 to 650 V-J features to around 14, which were used in a naive Bayes classifier (R e1071). TCRdb's own reprocessing of the public reads used fastp at Q25 and MiXCR and kept productive beta chains. Duplicate CDR3 protein sequences are folded into a single record with the most common DNA and genes. These V and J calls rely on TCRdb rather than the paper's analysis. This sample has about 480,000 distinct CDR3 sequences in its table, and roughly a quarter of those were observed once. Approximately 11% of the sample is taken by the ten largest.

This clonotype appeared once. Its antigen is unknown. Base qualities are not at hand, and no much larger clone is one base apart. A solitary read yields weak support. Trimming at the junction amounts to 2 bases on V and 3 bases on J, and the germline ends lie 20 bases apart. From the germline V gene, CDR1 is SGHRS and CDR2 is YFSETQ. The CDR3 spans 17 residues, from the cysteine through the phenylalanine. Here the CDR3 DNA is all that survives: 51 bases in frame from base 1. Sample: blood. The rearranged segments are TRBV5-1 and TRBJ1-1; tentative D gene TRBD1, with 5 bases matching. The receptor comes from a woman in her twenties or thirties with Graves' ophthalmopathy. The base sequence is TGCGCCAGCAGCTTCGTGAGAGGGCGAATAGGGGACACTGAAGCTTTCTTT. Its coded protein is CASSFVRGRIGDTEAFF.